Listed below are T cell receptor beta chains from one sample, sequenced in a study of T cell responses to AZD1222 COVID-19 vaccine. Measured with immunoSEQ multiplex PCR; TCRdb has only the in-frame clones, and not every one. The repertoire holds about 130,000 clones, with around 89% as singletons. Sample: peripheral blood, taken 28 days after the second AZD1222 dose. The source of these receptors is an adult who received the AZD1222 COVID-19 vaccine. Each CDR3 is given with its conserved first and last residue. The D gene is left open where the match is weak. Only part of the rows carry a size: once, few, many, or a class if the clone is expanded.

length,size,D,J,V,DNA,CDR3
17,once,NA,TRBJ2-5,TRBV19,TGTGCCAGTAGTGTATCGGTTGGCGGGGGCCACGTCGAGACCCAGTACTTC,CASSVSVGGGHVETQYF
15,NA,TRBD1,TRBJ2-5,TRBV2,TGTGCCAGCAGGGATGGACAGGGTTTCGGAGAGACCCAGTACTTC,CASRDGQGFGETQYF
16,NA,TRBD2,TRBJ2-1,TRBV9,TGTGCCAGCAGCGTAGTAGCGGGAGGGCCCCACAATGAGCAGTTCTTC,CASSVVAGGPHNEQFF
14,NA,TRBD1,TRBJ1-6,TRBV6-5,TGTGCCAGCAGTTGGGACAGCTTTAATTCACCCCTCCACTTT,CASSWDSFNSPLHF
13,NA,NA,TRBJ1-3,TRBV30,TGTGCCTGGAGTGTGGGCTCTGGAAACACCATATATTTT,CAWSVGSGNTIYF
14,NA,NA,TRBJ1-5,TRBV30,TGTGCCTGGAGTTTACCGCAACTTAATCAGCCCCAGCATTTT,CAWSLPQLNQPQHF
14,NA,TRBD2,TRBJ2-1,TRBV6-5,TGTGCCAGCAAAGAGGGAGGGCGTTACAATGAGCAGTTCTTC,CASKEGGRYNEQFF
13,NA,NA,TRBJ1-2,TRBV11-2,TGTGCCAGCAGCCCGGACGCGAACTATGGCTACACCTTC,CASSPDANYGYTF
14,NA,TRBD2,TRBJ2-5,TRBV3-1/TRBV3-2,TGTGCCAGCAGCCAAGGGGCGGGGGGAGAGACCCAGTACTTC,CASSQGAGGETQYF
12,NA,NA,TRBJ1-2,TRBV10-3,TGTGCCATCAGCCCCGGGAATGAAGGCTACACCTTC,CAISPGNEGYTF
15,NA,TRBD2,TRBJ2-1,TRBV5-4,TGTGCCAGCAGCTTGGCGGGACTAGCGGGCAATGAGCAGTTCTTC,CASSLAGLAGNEQFF
14,NA,TRBD1,TRBJ1-1,TRBV19,TGTGCCAGTAGTCTCGGACAGGGGAGAACTGAAGCTTTCTTT,CASSLGQGRTEAFF
14,NA,NA,TRBJ1-3,TRBV19,TGTGCCAGTCGGCCCGGGGGCTCTGGAAACACCATATATTTT,CASRPGGSGNTIYF
14,NA,NA,TRBJ2-1,TRBV7-8,TGTGCCAGCAGCTTTTACAGGCAAAGAAATGAGCAGTTCTTC,CASSFYRQRNEQFF
16,NA,TRBD2,TRBJ2-7,TRBV3-1/TRBV3-2,TGTGCCAGCAGCTCAATCAGCGGGGGTTCCTCCTACGAGCAGTACTTC,CASSSISGGSSYEQYF
13,few,NA,TRBJ1-2,TRBV23-1,TGCGCCAGCGGTAACTCCTACAGGGTTGGCTACACCTTC,CASGNSYRVGYTF
17,NA,NA,TRBJ2-3,TRBV18,TGTGCCAGCTCACCACCCCAATTCGCAGGGAGGTGGTATACGCAGTATTTT,CASSPPQFAGRWYTQYF
15,NA,TRBD1,TRBJ1-1,TRBV18,TGTGCCAGCTCACCACAGGACAGGGTAGGGACTGAAGCTTTCTTT,CASSPQDRVGTEAFF
16,NA,NA,TRBJ1-2,TRBV9,TGTGCCAGCAGCCAATCCTCCGTTGGGAGTCACTATGGCTACACCTTC,CASSQSSVGSHYGYTF
13,NA,NA,TRBJ1-2,TRBV7-9,TGTGCCAGCAGCTTACTTAGGGATGCTGGCTACACCTTC,CASSLLRDAGYTF
14,few,TRBD1,TRBJ1-2,TRBV7-9,TGTGCCAGCAGCCCATGGGACAGGGAGTATGGCTACACCTTC,CASSPWDREYGYTF
15,once,NA,TRBJ2-3,TRBV6-5,TGTGCCAGCAGTTACGACTCCAGGTACGGCGATACGCAGTATTTT,CASSYDSRYGDTQYF
16,NA,TRBD1,TRBJ2-7,TRBV7-2,TGTGCCAGCAGCTTATGGGGAGGGACAGGGCCCTACGAGCAGTACTTC,CASSLWGGTGPYEQYF
15,NA,NA,TRBJ2-2,TRBV18,TGTGCCAGCTCACCACAATCGGGAGTCACCGGGGAGCTGTTTTTT,CASSPQSGVTGELFF
14,NA,TRBD1,TRBJ1-2,TRBV27,TGTGCCAGCAGTTTAAACAGGGGTTCGTATGGCTACACCTTC,CASSLNRGSYGYTF
14,few,NA,TRBJ1-1,TRBV3-1/TRBV3-2,TGTGCCACCCGGGACGTCTATATGAACACTGAAGCTTTCTTT,CATRDVYMNTEAFF
18,NA,TRBD2,TRBJ2-2,TRBV7-8,TGTGCCAGCAGCTTAGGTGGGACTAGCGGGTTTCACACCGGGGAGCTGTTTTTT,CASSLGGTSGFHTGELFF
17,once,NA,TRBJ1-6,TRBV4-1,TGCGCCAGCAGCCAAGACGCGGGCCGTCCTTGGAATTCACCCCTCCACTTT,CASSQDAGRPWNSPLHF
15,few,NA,TRBJ2-1,TRBV5-8,TGTGCCAGCAGCTTGTCGCGACTAGGAGTTAATGAGCAGTTCTTC,CASSLSRLGVNEQFF
13,few,TRBD1,TRBJ1-1,TRBV6-5,TGTGCCAGCAGTTCGGACAGGGGGAGGGGAGCTTTCTTT,CASSSDRGRGAFF
15,NA,NA,TRBJ1-5,TRBV28,TGTGCCAGCAGTTTATCGGGAATGGAGTATCAGCCCCAGCATTTT,CASSLSGMEYQPQHF
12,NA,NA,TRBJ1-2,TRBV7-8,TGTGCCAGCAGCTTGGGGGGCGATGGCTACACCTTC,CASSLGGDGYTF
13,once,NA,TRBJ1-4,TRBV29-1,TGCAGCTGCCTGGACGGGGGTAATGAAAAACTGTTTTTT,CSCLDGGNEKLFF
16,NA,TRBD2,TRBJ2-1,TRBV11-1,TGTGCCAGCAGCCCCGGGGGGAGGAACTCCTACAATGAGCAGTTCTTC,CASSPGGRNSYNEQFF
14,NA,NA,TRBJ1-3,TRBV6-5,TGTGCCAGCAGCATATTAGGTCCGGGAAACACCATATATTTT,CASSILGPGNTIYF
13,NA,TRBD1,TRBJ2-1,TRBV10-3,TGTGCCATCAGTGCGGGGACAGGGGTTGAGCAGTTCTTC,CAISAGTGVEQFF
14,NA,NA,TRBJ2-7,TRBV18,TGTGCCAGCTCACCAGGGGCCCCGAGCTACGAGCAGTACTTC,CASSPGAPSYEQYF
15,NA,TRBD1,TRBJ1-2,TRBV5-4,TGTGCCAGCAGCTTGGGACAGGGGGTTGGGTATGGCTACACCTTC,CASSLGQGVGYGYTF
16,NA,NA,TRBJ1-6,TRBV18,TGTGCCAGCTCACCGAGAGCAGGTGCTTTGGGATCACCCCTCCACTTT,CASSPRAGALGSPLHF
15,NA,NA,TRBJ1-3,TRBV2,TGTGCCAGCAGTGAAGCCGGTAGTTGGGGAAACACCATATATTTT,CASSEAGSWGNTIYF
15,NA,NA,TRBJ2-2,TRBV5-6,TGTGCCAGCAGCTTGCCCGGGACGGGCACCGGGGAGCTGTTTTTT,CASSLPGTGTGELFF
12,NA,NA,TRBJ1-1,TRBV30,TGTGCCTGGCGGGGGGCAAGCACTGAAGCTTTCTTT,CAWRGASTEAFF
16,NA,TRBD2,TRBJ2-1,TRBV11-2,TGTGCCAGCAGCCAAGGACTAGCGGGGGGAACCCATGAGCAGTTCTTC,CASSQGLAGGTHEQFF
16,NA,NA,TRBJ1-6,TRBV5-1,TGCGCCAGCAGCTCCCGCGAGAGCTCCTATAATTCACCCCTCCACTTT,CASSSRESSYNSPLHF
14,NA,NA,TRBJ2-7,TRBV7-9,TGTGCCAGCAGCCAACCCGGACTGAGCTACGAGCAGTACTTC,CASSQPGLSYEQYF